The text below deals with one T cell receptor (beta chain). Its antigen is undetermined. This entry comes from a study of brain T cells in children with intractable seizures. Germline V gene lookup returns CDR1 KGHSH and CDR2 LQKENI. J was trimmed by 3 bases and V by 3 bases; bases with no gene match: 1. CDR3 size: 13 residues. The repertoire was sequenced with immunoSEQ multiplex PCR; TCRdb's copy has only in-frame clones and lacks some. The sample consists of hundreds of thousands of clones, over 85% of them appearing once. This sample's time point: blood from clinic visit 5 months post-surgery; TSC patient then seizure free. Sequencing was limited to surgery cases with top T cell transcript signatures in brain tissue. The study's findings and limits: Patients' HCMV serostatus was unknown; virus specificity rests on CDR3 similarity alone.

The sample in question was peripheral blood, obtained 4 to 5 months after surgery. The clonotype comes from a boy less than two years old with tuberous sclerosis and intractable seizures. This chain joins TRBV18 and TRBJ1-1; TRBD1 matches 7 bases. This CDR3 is CASSPGTDTEAFF. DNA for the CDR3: TGTGCCAGCTCACCTGGGACAGACACTGAAGCTTTCTTT.